A single sample is the source of the 19 T cell receptor beta chains below, sequenced in a study of breast tumors, draining lymph nodes, adjacent tissues. From the multiplex PCR reads, TCRdb called clonotypes with MiXCR, one entry per CDR3 protein. This table holds fewer than 200,000 distinct CDR3 sequences, 25% to 40% found once. Breast cancer patients provided tissue from their axillary draining lymph nodes. The material sequenced was axillary lymph node tissue. The source is a female donor with breast cancer. Some clones in this sample may be carry-over from other donors' samples.

The chain couples TRBV30 to TRBJ1-1, with a tentative D call TRBD1 (6 bases). V lost 8 bases and J 6 bases, leaving 16 bases between the germline ends. Per the germline V gene, CDR1 is GTSNPN and CDR2 is SVGIG (reference sequence). This CDR3 has 12 amino acids. The DNA of the CDR3 is TGTGCCCGCGTCGGACAGACCTCTGAAGCTTTCTTT. Residues: CARVGQTSEAFF. The full variable domain, rest sourced from reference TRBV30 and TRBJ1-1, is SQTIHQWPATLVQPVGSPLSLECTVEGTSNPNLYWYRQAAGRGLQLLFYSVGIGQISSEVPQNLSASRPQDRQFILSSKKLLLSDSGFYLCARVGQTSEAFFGQGTRLTVV.

This clonotype was recorded at least ten times. CDR3 protein: CASSGGTGGDTQYF. The CDR3 DNA sequence: TGTGCCAGCAGTGGAGGGACAGGGGGGGATACGCAGTATTTT. The chain recombines TRBV27 with TRBJ2-3; 11 bases line up with TRBD1. Germline trimming cut 5 bases from V and 6 bases from J; bases unmatched to any gene: 4. CDR1 is MNHEY and CDR2 is SMNVEV in the germline V gene (reference sequence). There are 14 residues in the CDR3.

The V and J genes are TRBV29-1 and TRBJ2-7; 8 bases match TRBD1. Trimming at V came to 7 bases and at J to 4 bases, leaving 15 bases not matched to a gene. CDR1 SQVTM and CDR2 ANQGSEA come from the germline V gene. The CDR3 loop spans 15 amino acids. The CDR3 protein is CSALLWTGNEYEQYF. CDR3 DNA: TGCAGCGCCCTATTATGGACAGGGAACGAGTACGAGCAGTACTTC.

This clonotype was counted many times. V and J are TRBV5-6 and TRBJ1-5; 10 bases line up with TRBD1. CDR1 is SGHDT, CDR2 YYEEEE, per germline. The CDR3 totals 15 residues. The J segment lost 6 bases and the V segment lost 4 bases, leaving 7 bases of the junction unmatched. In DNA, the CDR3 is TGTGCCAGCAGCGCGGGTGGGACAGGGGCTCAGCCCCAGCATTTT. Translating it yields CASSAGGTGAQPQHF.

This clonotype was detected many times. The rearrangement joins TRBV11-2 to TRBJ2-3; possible D gene TRBD2, 7 bases. The CDR3 covers 16 residues. V lost 0 bases, J lost 7 bases, and 17 bases lay in between. Looked up from germline, CDR1 is SGHAT and CDR2 is FQNNGV. The DNA for the CDR3 is TGTGCCAGCAGCTTAGATCAGGTGGGGGGGCTAAATACGCAGTATTTT. Translated: CASSLDQVGGLNTQYF.

V usage is TRBV10-3 and J usage is TRBJ1-5; 7 bases are shared with TRBD1. This CDR3 is built from 15 residues. With 0 bases clipped from V and 3 bases from J, the junction kept 2 bases outside the gene matches. CDR1 and CDR2 from the germline V gene are ENHRY and SYGVKD. The CDR3: CAISESGQLNQPQHF. The CDR3 nucleotides are TGTGCCATCAGTGAGTCGGGACAGCTCAATCAGCCCCAGCATTTT.

This rearrangement joins TRBV7-2 to TRBJ2-1; 7 positions match TRBD2. This CDR3 has 14 residues. Looked up from germline, CDR1 is SGHTA and CDR2 is FQGNSA. V lost 2 bases to trimming and J lost 6 bases; unmatched junction nucleotides: 4. CDR3: CASSLQAGANEQFF. The CDR3, as DNA: TGTGCCAGCAGCTTACAGGCGGGAGCCAATGAGCAGTTCTTC.

This clonotype was seen at least ten times. The chain links TRBV28 to TRBJ1-2; D ambiguous. CDR1 is MDHEN and CDR2 is SYDVKM in the germline V gene. Trimming removed 5 bases from V and 3 bases from J, with 10 bases in between. The CDR3 has 13 residues. The CDR3 sequence is CASSPQIDYGYTF. The DNA for the CDR3 is TGTGCCAGCAGTCCACAGATAGACTATGGCTACACCTTC.

This clonotype was detected a few times. The chain uses TRBV7-8 and TRBJ2-7; D unresolved. The V gene's germline CDR1 is SGHVS and CDR2 FQNEAQ. This CDR3 is 13 amino acids long. The V end lost 1 base, the J end lost 2 bases, and 6 bases lay between the germline ends. The DNA for the CDR3 is TGTGCCAGCAGCTTAGAGGGCGCCTACGAGCAGTACTTC. This sequence encodes CASSLEGAYEQYF.

This clonotype occurred many times. V usage is TRBV20-1 and J usage is TRBJ2-7, with 7 positions matching TRBD2. After removal of 1 base from V and 6 bases from J, the junction contained 9 bases not matched to a gene. The CDR3 extends over 14 amino acids. Germline values: CDR1 DFQATT, CDR2 SNEGSKA (reference sequence). DNA of the CDR3: TGCAGTGCTAGAGTGCCGGGAGGCCCCCCCGAGCAGTACTTC. Encoded protein: CSARVPGGPPEQYF.

This clonotype has at least ten counts. The chain joins TRBV28 to TRBJ1-2, with D possibly matching TRBD1 (6 bases). The germline gives CDR1 MDHEN, CDR2 SYDVKM. V gave up 6 bases and J gave up 4 bases, with 18 bases separating them. The CDR3 covers 15 residues. Here the CDR3 reads CASSIRTGQTYGYTF. In DNA form, the CDR3 reads TGTGCCAGCAGCATAAGGACCGGACAGACCTATGGCTACACCTTC.

This clonotype has a handful of counts. CDR3 sequence reads: CASTYRDAQETQYF. CDR3 in DNA: TGTGCCAGCACATACCGGGACGCACAAGAGACCCAGTACTTC. The chain uses TRBV5-8 and TRBJ2-5, with D perhaps matching TRBD1 or TRBD2 (5 bases each). The CDR3 is made up of 14 amino acids. V was shortened by 6 bases and J by 2 bases, with 14 bases between the two germline ends. The germline V gene encodes CDR1 SGHTS and CDR2 YDEGEE.

This clonotype was observed many times. The rearrangement links TRBV20-1 to TRBJ1-2, with D uncertain. Germline CDR1 and CDR2: DFQATT and SNEGSKA (reference sequence). The V end was cut by 1 base, the J end by 1 base, with 7 bases between. The CDR3 runs to 13 residues. The CDR3 sequence is CSARGPINYGYTF. DNA of the CDR3: TGCAGTGCTAGAGGGCCGATTAACTATGGCTACACCTTC.

This clonotype was seen at least ten times. This chain uses TRBV4-2 with TRBJ1-2; TRBD1 is a possible D gene (5 bases). Deletions cut 0 bases from V and 0 bases from J, with 14 bases between. Per germline, CDR1 LGHNA and CDR2 YNFKEQ. The CDR3 runs to 17 residues. The CDR3 nucleotides are TGTGCCAGCAGCCAAGATTTTAGGGGATGGGCTAACTATGGCTACACCTTC. Translating gives CASSQDFRGWANYGYTF.

This clonotype has ten or more counts. The rearrangement links TRBV7-2 to TRBJ2-5; maybe TRBD2 (6 bases). Trimming took 5 bases from V and 5 from J, leaving 15 bases between them. In germline, CDR1 is SGHTA, CDR2 FQGNSA. This CDR3 is 14 amino acids long. CDR3 region: CASSQMGGKETQYF. In nucleotides, the CDR3 is TGTGCCAGCAGCCAAATGGGGGGTAAGGAGACCCAGTACTTC.

This clonotype appeared a single time. The chain is built from TRBV28 and TRBJ2-1; tentative D call: TRBD2 (6 bases). CDR1 and CDR2 (germline): MDHEN, SYDVKM. The CDR3 contains 15 residues. Trimming left V 2 bases short and J 15 bases short, with 23 bases between. The CDR3 region has the DNA TGTGCCAGCAGTTTACCTTTCATCCCCGCTGCGGGGCGGTTCTTC. Protein: CASSLPFIPAAGRFF.

This clonotype was seen more than once but under ten times. This sequence joins TRBV28 and TRBJ2-5, with TRBD1 matching over 11 bases. This CDR3 spans 22 amino acids. The J segment lost 0 bases and the V segment lost 2 bases, leaving 20 bases of the junction unmatched. Germline lookup yields CDR1 MDHEN and CDR2 SYDVKM. The CDR3 DNA sequence: TGTGCCAGCAGTTTAAGGAGGGGGGGACAGGGGGTCCCCTACCTGTACCAAGAGACCCAGTACTTC. The encoded protein is CASSLRRGGQGVPYLYQETQYF.

This clonotype was found many times. J is TRBJ1-2 and V is TRBV7-9; TRBD1 might be the D (6 bases). Trimming removed 5 bases at V and 0 bases at J, with 13 bases between. The CDR3 sequence is 15 residues long. CDR1 and CDR2 (germline): SEHNR, FQNEAQ (reference sequence). DNA of the CDR3: TGTGCCAGCAGCCAAGGGGCAGGGGCTAACTATGGCTACACCTTC. Translating it yields CASSQGAGANYGYTF.

This clonotype has a count of ten or more. V is TRBV19 and J is TRBJ2-1; D remains unclear. CDR1 and CDR2 from the germline V gene are LNHDA and SQIVND (reference sequence). V was pared by 8 bases and J by 7 bases, with 12 bases between. The CDR3 length is 12 residues. CDR3 protein: CASGIGPNEQFF. In nucleotides, the CDR3 is TGTGCCAGTGGGATTGGGCCGAATGAGCAGTTCTTC.